This entry describes one TCR beta chain. Antigen specificity is unknown. This record comes from a study of shared clonotypes between healthy human individuals. Study-wide context: Researchers assigned three CD4 naive, three CD4 memory, two CD8 naive and one CD8 memory plate to each donor.

V lost 3 bases to trimming and J lost 8 bases, with 14 bases between them. CDR1 and CDR2 from the germline V gene are MNHEY and SMNVEV (reference sequence). The CDR3 is 14 amino acids. Whole-study findings and limits: Naive CD4 clonotype sharing across several donors was approximately 5%.

Naive CD8 cells, CD45RO-negative and positively selected for CCR7, excluded terminally differentiated effector memory CD45RA+ cells. The donors were adults (healthy and HIV-negative) with no recent acute infections or vaccinations. For each subset, genomic DNA was distributed in equal portions over several immunoSEQ plates. TCRdb keeps only in-frame clones here, not all; method: immunoSEQ multiplex PCR. The table includes about 600,000 clones, roughly 98% detected once. The specimen sequenced was naive CD8+ T cells sorted from blood. The rearrangement uses TRBV27 and TRBJ1-3; possibly TRBD1 for D (5 bases). The sequence was obtained from a young man in good health. CDR3 DNA: TGTGCCAGCAGTTTTATTCCTCTGGGGGACACCATATATTTT. Its protein is CASSFIPLGDTIYF.